The clone carrying this T cell receptor beta chain was found many times. Trimming removed 4 bases from V and 7 bases from J, with 27 bases in between. The CDR3 consists of 18 residues. The germline gives CDR1 SEHNR, CDR2 FQNEAQ (reference sequence). This record belongs to a study of neurological immune-mediated disorders. MiXCR was run by TCRdb on the 5' RACE reads, yielding one entry per CDR3 protein. The repertoire holds about 59,000 distinct CDR3 sequences, with around 3.6% as singletons. Sample: PBMCs. This chain connects TRBV7-9 to TRBJ2-3; D is perhaps TRBD2 (7 bases). The sequence was obtained from a woman in her twenties or thirties with multiple sclerosis. The CDR3 DNA follows: TGTGCCAGCAGCTCCCCCCGATTTGAGGGGGGGCCGGTGAATACGCAGTATTTT. This translates into CASSSPRFEGGPVNTQYF.